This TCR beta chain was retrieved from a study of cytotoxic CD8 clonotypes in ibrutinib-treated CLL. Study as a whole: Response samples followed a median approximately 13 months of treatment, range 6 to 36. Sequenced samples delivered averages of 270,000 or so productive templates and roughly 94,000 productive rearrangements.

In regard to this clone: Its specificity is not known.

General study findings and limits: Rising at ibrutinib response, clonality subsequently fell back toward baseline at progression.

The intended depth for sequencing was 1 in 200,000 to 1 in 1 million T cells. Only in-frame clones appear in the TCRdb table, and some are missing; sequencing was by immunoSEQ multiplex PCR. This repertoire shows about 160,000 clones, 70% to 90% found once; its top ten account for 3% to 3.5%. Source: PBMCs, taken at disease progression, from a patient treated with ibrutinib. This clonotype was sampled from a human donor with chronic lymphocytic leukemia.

CDR3 DNA sequence: TGTGCCAGCAGCTTAGGGCCCTCAAGCTCCTACAATGAGCAGTTCTTC. This sequence encodes CASSLGPSSSYNEQFF. J is TRBJ2-1 and V is TRBV5-4, with D unresolved. The CDR3 extends over 16 amino acids. V lost 2 bases and J lost 0, with 12 bases in between. The germline gives CDR1 SGHNT, CDR2 YYREEE (reference sequence). The full variable domain, rest sourced from reference TRBV5-4 and TRBJ2-1, is ETGVTQSPTHLIKTRGQQVTLRCSSQSGHNTVSWYQQALGQGPQFIFQYYREEENGRGNFPPRFSGLQFPNYSSELNVNALELDDSALYLCASSLGPSSSYNEQFFGPGTRLTVL.